The clone carrying this TCR beta chain was found many times. PBMCs came from 8.5 to 10 ml fresh peripheral blood. The record originates from a study of T cells in Graves' hyperthyroidism and ophthalmopathy. Study background: Prior to any treatment, at the point of initial diagnosis, peripheral blood was collected.

Template material for amplifying TCR beta CDR3 regions consisted of RNA transcripts. First-round RT-PCR of the TCR CDR3 relied on the HTBI primer set. TCRdb re-called the multiplex PCR reads through MiXCR, storing one row per CDR3 protein. The sample carries roughly 420,000 distinct CDR3 sequences, less than 20% recorded once. CDR3 size: 15 residues. With 0 bases removed from V and 3 bases from J, the gap between germline ends came to 9 bases. Germline assignment: CDR1 KGHSH and CDR2 LQKENI. The receptor's source is a woman between 18 and 29 years old with Graves' hyperthyroidism. Specimen: blood. The chain links TRBV18 to TRBJ2-4, with D tentatively TRBD1 (5 bases). This chain's CDR3 is CASSPPGRSKNIQYF. CDR3 DNA sequence: TGTGCCAGCTCACCACCGGGGCGTAGCAAAAACATTCAGTACTTC.